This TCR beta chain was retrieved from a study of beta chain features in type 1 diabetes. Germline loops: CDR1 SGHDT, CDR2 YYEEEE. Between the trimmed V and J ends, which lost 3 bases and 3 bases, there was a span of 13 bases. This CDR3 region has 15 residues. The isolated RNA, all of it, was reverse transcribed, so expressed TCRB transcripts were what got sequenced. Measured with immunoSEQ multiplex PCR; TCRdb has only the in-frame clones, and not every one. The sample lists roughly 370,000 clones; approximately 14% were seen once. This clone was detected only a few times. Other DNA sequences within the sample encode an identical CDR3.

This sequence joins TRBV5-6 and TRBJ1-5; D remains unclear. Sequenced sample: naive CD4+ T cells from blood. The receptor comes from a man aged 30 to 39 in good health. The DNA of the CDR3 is TGTGCCAGCAGCTCGCGACGAGGGTCCAATCAGCCCCAGCATTTT. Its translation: CASSSRRGSNQPQHF.